Presented here are 2 T cell receptor beta chains from one specimen sequenced in a study of shared clonotypes between healthy human individuals. CD45RO-negative, CCR7-positively selected cells formed the naive CD8 fraction, excluding terminally differentiated effector memory CD45RA+ cells. Here immunoSEQ multiplex PCR was the method, and the copy in TCRdb shows in-frame clones only, minus some. The table shows roughly 2.1 million clones, with approximately 94% occurring only once. The sequenced sample consisted of naive CD8+ T cells from PBMCs. The receptors were sampled from a man aged 18 to 30 in good health. Some clones in this sample may be carry-over from other donors' samples.

This clone was observed a single time. The chain has TRBV29-1 and TRBJ2-1; 7 nucleotides match TRBD2. V was pared by 5 bases and J by 1 base, with 5 bases of the junction left unmatched. This CDR3 is 14 amino acids long. Germline V gene data show CDR1 as SQVTM and CDR2 as ANQGSEA. This CDR3 is CSVPLADSYNEQFF. The CDR3, as DNA: TGCAGCGTTCCCCTAGCGGATTCCTACAATGAGCAGTTCTTC.

The chain recombines TRBV6-1 with TRBJ1-1; no clear D. Between the trimmed V and J ends, which lost 2 bases and 4 bases, there was a span of 8 bases. The CDR3 extends over 13 amino acids. CDR1 is MNHNS and CDR2 is SASEGT in the germline V gene. The CDR3 DNA is TGTGCCAGCAGTGAAATGTGGGGCACTGAAGCTTTCTTT. This gives the protein CASSEMWGTEAFF.